These T cell receptor beta chains were read from a single sample in a study of blood T cell repertoires in COVID-19. Assay used: immunoSEQ multiplex PCR; TCRdb lists only in-frame clones, some missing. There are around 230,000 clones in the sample; about nine tenths occur only once, and approximately 2.1% lies in the top ten. Sequenced material: peripheral blood. The receptor source for this set is a man aged 25-45 years who had recovered from COVID-19. Each CDR3 is given with its conserved first and last residue. The D gene is left open where the match is weak. Rows give clone size only sometimes, using once, few, many, or a class for an expanded clone.

clone_size cdr3_length j_call d_call v_call cdr3_aa cdr3_nt
NA 16 TRBJ1-1 NA TRBV5-8 CASSQPWQALNTEAFF TGTGCCAGCAGCCAACCCTGGCAGGCATTGAACACTGAAGCTTTCTTT
NA 14 TRBJ1-1 NA TRBV7-9 CASSPNRVSTEAFF TGTGCCAGCAGTCCGAACAGGGTGAGCACTGAAGCTTTCTTT
NA 14 TRBJ1-1 TRBD1 TRBV7-8 CASSRRDRDLEAFF TGTGCCAGCAGCCGCAGGGACAGGGACCTTGAAGCTTTCTTT
NA 13 TRBJ2-2 NA TRBV3-1/TRBV3-2 CASSQWGSGELFF TGTGCCAGCAGCCAATGGGGCAGCGGGGAGCTGTTTTTT
NA 14 TRBJ2-7 TRBD1 TRBV18 CASSPPRGGFEQYF TGTGCCAGCTCACCACCGCGAGGGGGCTTCGAGCAGTACTTC
NA 14 TRBJ1-6 NA TRBV30 CAWNTERNNSPLHF TGTGCCTGGAATACGGAGCGGAATAATTCACCCCTCCACTTT
NA 13 TRBJ2-7 NA TRBV7-6 CASSSTSGYEQYF TGTGCCAGCAGCTCCACCTCGGGGTACGAGCAGTACTTC
NA 15 TRBJ1-1 TRBD1 TRBV3-1/TRBV3-2 CASSRPAGTDTEAFF TGTGCCAGCAGCCGACCGGCCGGGACAGACACTGAAGCTTTCTTT
NA 13 TRBJ2-2 NA TRBV27 CASIPVYGGELFF TGTGCCAGCATTCCCGTGTACGGCGGGGAGCTGTTTTTT
NA 18 TRBJ1-2 NA TRBV7-8 CASSFRLFISGFLYGYTF TGTGCCAGCAGCTTTAGGTTGTTTATTTCAGGGTTCCTCTATGGCTACACCTTC
NA 15 TRBJ2-3 TRBD2 TRBV5-1 CASSLVRARGDTQYF TGCGCCAGCAGCTTGGTGAGGGCGCGGGGGGATACGCAGTATTTT
NA 15 TRBJ1-4 TRBD1 TRBV5-8 CASSWDGTGDEKLFF TGTGCCAGCAGCTGGGACGGGACAGGGGATGAAAAACTGTTTTTT
NA 14 TRBJ2-1 TRBD2 TRBV4-1 CASSFASGDNEQFF TGCGCCAGCTCTTTCGCTAGCGGAGACAATGAGCAGTTCTTC
NA 15 TRBJ2-1 NA TRBV6-5 CASSYGGGAYNEQFF TGTGCCAGCAGTTACGGCGGGGGCGCCTACAATGAGCAGTTCTTC
few 15 TRBJ1-6 NA TRBV6-1 CASSETSDSGWPLHF TGTGCCAGCAGTGAAACCAGTGACTCCGGCTGGCCCCTCCACTTT
NA 13 TRBJ1-5 NA TRBV5-1 CASSSGGNQPQHF TGCGCCAGCAGCTCAGGGGGCAATCAGCCCCAGCATTTT
NA 12 TRBJ2-7 TRBD1 TRBV29-1 CSVGTGTYEQYF TGCAGCGTGGGGACAGGGACCTACGAGCAGTACTTC
NA 15 TRBJ1-2 NA TRBV19 CASSKGSGGVGGYTF TGTGCCAGTAGTAAAGGCTCCGGGGGGGTAGGTGGCTACACCTTC
NA 17 TRBJ1-2 TRBD1 TRBV5-1 CASSLGWQGAYNYGYTF TGCGCCAGCAGCTTGGGGTGGCAGGGGGCTTATAACTATGGCTACACCTTC
once 18 TRBJ1-2 TRBD1 TRBV23-1 CASSPGTGTLGANYGYTF TGCGCCAGCAGTCCTGGGACAGGGACCTTGGGGGCTAACTATGGCTACACCTTC
NA 13 TRBJ1-2 NA TRBV10-1 CASSEGTSYGYTF TGCGCCAGCAGTGAGGGGACATCCTATGGCTACACCTTC
NA 11 TRBJ2-2 NA TRBV12-3/TRBV12-4 CASSLGGGLFF TGTGCCAGCAGTTTAGGGGGAGGGCTGTTTTTT
NA 14 TRBJ2-3 NA TRBV10-3 CAISERGGTDTQYF TGTGCCATCAGTGAAAGGGGAGGTACAGATACGCAGTATTTT
NA 14 TRBJ2-1 TRBD1 TRBV11-2 CASSSPQGSNEQFF TGTGCCAGCAGCTCCCCACAGGGGTCGAATGAGCAGTTCTTC
NA 16 TRBJ2-2 NA TRBV5-8 CASSYPGDSWTGELFF TGTGCCAGCAGTTACCCAGGTGACAGTTGGACCGGGGAGCTGTTTTTT
once 13 TRBJ2-4 NA TRBV7-2 CASSQGKGYIQYF TGTGCCAGCAGCCAGGGAAAGGGGTACATTCAGTACTTC
NA 13 TRBJ2-1 NA TRBV10-2 CASHNGAYNEQFF TGCGCCAGCCACAACGGAGCCTACAATGAGCAGTTCTTC
NA 15 TRBJ2-7 TRBD1 TRBV18 CASSIRDRVSYEQYF TGTGCCAGCTCCATCCGGGACAGGGTCTCCTACGAGCAGTACTTC
NA 12 TRBJ1-1 TRBD1 TRBV24-1 CAIRDRNTEAFF TGTGCCATCCGGGACAGAAACACTGAAGCTTTCTTT
NA 19 TRBJ1-5 NA TRBV19 CASSIDLFGQPQGDQPQHF TGTGCCAGTAGTATAGATCTGTTTGGGCAGCCGCAAGGGGATCAGCCCCAGCATTTT
NA 14 TRBJ1-5 TRBD1 TRBV7-8 CASSWGTGTQPQHF TGTGCCAGCAGCTGGGGGACAGGGACTCAGCCCCAGCATTTT
NA 15 TRBJ1-3 NA TRBV5-1 CASSPPGDSGNTIYF TGCGCCAGCAGCCCCCCAGGCGACTCTGGAAACACCATATATTTT
NA 17 TRBJ2-5 NA TRBV5-1 CASSLGIDNTYGETQYF TGCGCCAGCAGCTTGGGGATTGACAACACATACGGAGAGACCCAGTACTTC
few 14 TRBJ2-3 NA TRBV5-1 CASREQGTTDTQYF TGCGCCAGCAGAGAACAGGGTACCACAGATACGCAGTATTTT
NA 19 TRBJ2-5 TRBD2 TRBV14 CASSQDPRLAGGRWETQYF TGTGCCAGCAGCCAAGATCCCCGCCTAGCGGGGGGGCGTTGGGAGACCCAGTACTTC
NA 15 TRBJ1-1 NA TRBV14 CASSPFPGQNTEAFF TGTGCCAGCAGCCCATTCCCGGGACAGAACACTGAAGCTTTCTTT
NA 15 TRBJ2-1 TRBD2 TRBV18 CASSPRGGVYNEQFF TGTGCCAGCTCACCACGCGGGGGGGTCTACAATGAGCAGTTCTTC
NA 16 TRBJ1-6 NA TRBV2 CAIWSGGLSYNSPLHF TGTGCCATCTGGAGTGGAGGACTCTCCTATAATTCACCCCTCCACTTT
NA 16 TRBJ1-6 TRBD1 TRBV3-1/TRBV3-2 CASSQGTVVHNSPLHF TGTGCCAGCAGCCAGGGGACAGTAGTCCATAATTCACCCCTCCACTTT
NA 17 TRBJ1-2 NA TRBV5-1 CASSLSPGTGQNDGYTF TGCGCCAGCAGCTTATCACCTGGAACCGGACAGAATGATGGCTACACCTTC
NA 13 TRBJ1-5 TRBD1 TRBV12-3/TRBV12-4 CASILTGGQPQHF TGTGCCAGCATCCTCACAGGGGGTCAGCCCCAGCATTTT
NA 14 TRBJ1-3 NA TRBV25-1 CASSQGHSGNTIYF TGTGCCAGCAGTCAGGGCCACTCTGGAAACACCATATATTTT
few 15 TRBJ2-1 TRBD1 TRBV10-3 CAISEAVRTGNEQFF TGTGCCATCAGTGAGGCGGTCAGGACAGGCAATGAGCAGTTCTTC
NA 15 TRBJ2-3 TRBD1 TRBV6-5 CASSLIDRGPATQYF TGTGCCAGCAGCCTCATTGACAGGGGACCAGCTACGCAGTATTTT
NA 15 TRBJ2-6 NA TRBV10-1 CASSDRGSGANVLTF TGCGCCAGCAGTGACAGGGGATCTGGGGCCAACGTCCTGACTTTC
NA 15 TRBJ1-5 NA TRBV27 CASTSVAGGNQPQHF TGTGCCAGCACCTCAGTCGCGGGTGGCAATCAGCCCCAGCATTTT
NA 16 TRBJ1-1 TRBD1 TRBV5-1 CASSKRDRGSETEAFF TGCGCCAGCAGCAAAAGGGACAGGGGAAGTGAGACTGAAGCTTTCTTT
NA 16 TRBJ2-5 NA TRBV9 CASSVGWGGRGETQYF TGTGCCAGCAGCGTAGGATGGGGGGGCCGCGGTGAGACCCAGTACTTC
NA 14 TRBJ1-4 NA TRBV19 CASNGGRGNEKLFF TGTGCCAGTAATGGGGGACGGGGGAATGAAAAACTGTTTTTT
NA 14 TRBJ1-5 NA TRBV7-9 CASSFGQNHQPQHF TGTGCCAGCAGCTTTGGACAGAACCATCAGCCCCAGCATTTT
NA 16 TRBJ1-6 NA TRBV5-6 CASSLRGYSYNSPLHF TGTGCCAGCAGCTTGCGAGGGTACTCCTATAATTCACCCCTCCACTTT
once 13 TRBJ2-7 NA TRBV19 CASSSESSNEQYF TGTGCCAGTTCCTCCGAGTCTTCTAACGAGCAGTACTTC
NA 13 TRBJ1-3 NA TRBV12-3/TRBV12-4 CASRAAGGNTIYF TGTGCCAGCAGGGCCGCGGGAGGAAACACCATATATTTT
NA 14 TRBJ2-3 TRBD1 TRBV7-6 CASSWDRGTDTQYF TGTGCCAGCAGCTGGGACAGGGGCACAGATACGCAGTATTTT
NA 14 TRBJ2-3 NA TRBV4-1 CASSQDPHTDTQYF TGCGCCAGCAGCCAAGATCCCCACACAGATACGCAGTATTTT
NA 13 TRBJ1-2 NA TRBV10-3 CAFSGDLDYGYTF TGTGCCTTTTCAGGGGATCTGGACTATGGCTACACCTTC
NA 15 TRBJ2-7 TRBD1 TRBV10-1 CASSESGTGYYEQYF TGCGCCAGCAGTGAGTCCGGGACAGGTTACTACGAGCAGTACTTC